The rows below give T cell receptor beta chains drawn from one sample of a study of blood T cell repertoires in COVID-19. Profiling relied on immunoSEQ multiplex PCR, and the TCRdb table lists in-frame clones only, not all of them. Altogether some 38,000 clones are present, 80% to 95% being singletons, with the ten largest covering roughly 2%. Sequenced: peripheral blood. These receptors were taken from a man aged 50 to 59 with active COVID-19. The CDR3 runs from the conserved cysteine through the conserved F or W. The D gene is left open where the match is weak. Clone size is not always given. Where it is, it says once, few, many or a class for expanded clones.

j_gene	d_gene	v_gene	abundance	CDR3aa	CDR3nt
TRBJ2-1	.	TRBV2	.	CASSEAGRRDNEQFF	TGTGCCAGCAGTGAAGCCGGGAGAAGGGACAATGAGCAGTTCTTC
TRBJ1-5	.	TRBV7-2	.	CASSLNRDGNQPQHF	TGTGCCAGCAGCTTAAACAGGGATGGCAATCAGCCCCAGCATTTT
TRBJ2-1	TRBD2	TRBV7-8	.	CASSLRLAEGNEQFF	TGTGCCAGCAGCTTAAGACTAGCGGAGGGTAATGAGCAGTTCTTC
TRBJ2-5	.	TRBV7-2	few	CASSSKKLRRETQYF	TGTGCCAGCAGCTCGAAAAAACTAAGGCGGGAGACCCAGTACTTC
TRBJ1-1	.	TRBV5-1	.	CASSLALRNTEAFF	TGCGCCAGCAGCTTGGCCCTTCGGAACACTGAAGCTTTCTTT
TRBJ2-3	TRBD2	TRBV5-1	.	CASSVRSGRVTDTQYF	TGCGCCAGCAGCGTCCGTAGCGGGAGGGTTACAGATACGCAGTATTTT
TRBJ2-7	TRBD1	TRBV6-1	.	CASSEADRGREQYF	TGTGCCAGCAGTGAAGCTGACAGGGGGCGCGAGCAGTACTTC
TRBJ2-3	.	TRBV18	once	CASSPLDRTLVDTQYF	TGTGCCAGCTCACCTCTCGACAGGACTCTTGTCGATACGCAGTATTTT
TRBJ1-2	TRBD1	TRBV5-1	.	CASSWSTGGSEGYTF	TGCGCCAGCAGCTGGTCCACAGGGGGCTCAGAGGGCTACACCTTC
TRBJ2-7	.	TRBV7-9	.	CASSSPGDYEQYF	TGTGCCAGCAGCTCCCCCGGAGACTACGAGCAGTACTTC
TRBJ2-1	.	TRBV21-1	once	CASGGDGEVSDNEQFF	TGTGCCAGCGGGGGGGATGGGGAGGTCAGCGACAATGAGCAGTTCTTC
TRBJ2-1	TRBD2	TRBV25-1	.	CASTVGTRKAGDTYEQFF	TGTGCCAGCACCGTTGGCACGCGGAAAGCGGGAGATACGTATGAGCAGTTCTTC
TRBJ2-3	TRBD2	TRBV2	once	CASSEGLAGGTSTDTQYF	TGTGCCAGCAGTGAAGGGCTAGCGGGAGGCACTAGCACAGATACGCAGTATTTT
TRBJ1-3	.	TRBV3-1/TRBV3-2	.	CASSQLRSGNTIYF	TGTGCCAGCAGCCAACTCCGCTCTGGAAACACCATATATTTT